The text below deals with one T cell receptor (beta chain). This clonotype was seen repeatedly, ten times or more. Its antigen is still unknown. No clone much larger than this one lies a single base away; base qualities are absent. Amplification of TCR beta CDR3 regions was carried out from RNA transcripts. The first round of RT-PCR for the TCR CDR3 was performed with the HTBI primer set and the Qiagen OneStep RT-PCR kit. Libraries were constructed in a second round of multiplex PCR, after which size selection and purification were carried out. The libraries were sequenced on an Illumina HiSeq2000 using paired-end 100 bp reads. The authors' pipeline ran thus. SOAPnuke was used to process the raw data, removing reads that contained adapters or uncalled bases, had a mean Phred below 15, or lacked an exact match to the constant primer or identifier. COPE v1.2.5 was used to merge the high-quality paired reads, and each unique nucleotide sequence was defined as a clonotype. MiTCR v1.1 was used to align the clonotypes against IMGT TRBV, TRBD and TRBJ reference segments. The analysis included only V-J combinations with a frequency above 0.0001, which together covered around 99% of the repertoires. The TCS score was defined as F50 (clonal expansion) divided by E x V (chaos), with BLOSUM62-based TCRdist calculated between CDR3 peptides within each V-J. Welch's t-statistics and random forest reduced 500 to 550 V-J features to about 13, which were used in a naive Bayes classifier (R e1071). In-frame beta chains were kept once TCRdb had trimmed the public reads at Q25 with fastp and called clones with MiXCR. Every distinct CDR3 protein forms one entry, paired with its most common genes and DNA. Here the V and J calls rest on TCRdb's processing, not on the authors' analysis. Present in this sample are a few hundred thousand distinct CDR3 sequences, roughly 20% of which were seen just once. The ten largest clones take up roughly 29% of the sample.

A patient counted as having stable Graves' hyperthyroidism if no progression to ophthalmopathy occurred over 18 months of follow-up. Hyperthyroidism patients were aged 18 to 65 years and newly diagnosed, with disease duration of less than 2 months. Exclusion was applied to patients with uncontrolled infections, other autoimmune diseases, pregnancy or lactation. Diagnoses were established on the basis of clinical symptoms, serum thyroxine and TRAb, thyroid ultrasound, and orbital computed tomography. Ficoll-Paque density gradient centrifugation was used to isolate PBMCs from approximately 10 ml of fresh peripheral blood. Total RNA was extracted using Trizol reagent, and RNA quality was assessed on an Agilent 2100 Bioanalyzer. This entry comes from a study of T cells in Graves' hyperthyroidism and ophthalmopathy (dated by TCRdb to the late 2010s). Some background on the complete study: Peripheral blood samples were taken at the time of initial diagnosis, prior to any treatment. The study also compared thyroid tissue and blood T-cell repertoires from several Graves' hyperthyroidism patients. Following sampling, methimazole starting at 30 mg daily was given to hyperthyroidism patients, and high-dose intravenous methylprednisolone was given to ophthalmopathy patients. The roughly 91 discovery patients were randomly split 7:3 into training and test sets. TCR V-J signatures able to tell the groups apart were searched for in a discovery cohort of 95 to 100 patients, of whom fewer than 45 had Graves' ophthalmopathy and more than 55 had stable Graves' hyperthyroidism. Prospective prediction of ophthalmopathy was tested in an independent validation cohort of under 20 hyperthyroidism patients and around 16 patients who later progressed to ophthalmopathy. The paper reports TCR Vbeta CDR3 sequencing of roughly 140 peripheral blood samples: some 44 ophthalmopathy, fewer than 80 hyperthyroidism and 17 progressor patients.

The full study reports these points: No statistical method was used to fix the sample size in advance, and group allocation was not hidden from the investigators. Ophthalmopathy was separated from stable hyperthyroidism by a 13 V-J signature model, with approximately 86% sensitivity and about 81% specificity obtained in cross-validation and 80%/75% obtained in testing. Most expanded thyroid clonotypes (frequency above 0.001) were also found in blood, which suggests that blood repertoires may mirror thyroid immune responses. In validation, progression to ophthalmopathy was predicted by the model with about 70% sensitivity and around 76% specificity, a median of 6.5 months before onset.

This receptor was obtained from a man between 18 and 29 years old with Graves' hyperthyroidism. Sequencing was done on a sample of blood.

The CDR3 here reads CASSFQAQPQHF. The nucleotides are TGTGCCAGCAGTTTTCAGGCCCAGCCCCAGCATTTT. The sequence joins TRBV12-3 or TRBV12-4 to TRBJ1-5, with the D gene too uncertain to name. V sheds 3 bases and J sheds 7 bases, leaving 7 bases between their ends. The cysteine opens and the phenylalanine closes a CDR3 of 12 amino acids. The sequence is cut down to CDR3 DNA, 36 bases in frame from base 1.